One sample yielded the 15 T cell receptor beta chains listed below, sequenced in a study of shared T cell receptors in the human thymus. TCRdb's table, derived via immunoSEQ multiplex PCR, lists solely in-frame clones and lacks some. The data show around 68,000 clones, with nearly 95% seen just once and about 0.036% held by the top ten. Sequencing input: thymocytes. The receptors were sampled from a human donor.

The chain is built from TRBV27 and TRBJ1-5, with D unclear. CDR1 and CDR2 (germline): MNHEY, SMNVEV (reference sequence). The V end was cut by 0 bases, the J end by 3 bases, with 6 bases between. This CDR3 has 14 amino acids. CDR3 region: CASSLSGLNQPQHF. In nucleotides, the CDR3 is TGTGCCAGCAGTTTATCTGGTCTCAATCAGCCCCAGCATTTT.

The gene calls are TRBV10-3 and TRBJ1-2; 8 bases line up with TRBD1. The CDR3 extends over 14 amino acids. Germline V gene lookup returns CDR1 ENHRY and CDR2 SYGVKD. J lost 8 bases, V lost 5 bases, and 10 bases had no gene match. The CDR3 nucleotides are TGTGCCATCAGTAGGGACAGGTTAAAGTCGGGCTACACCTTC. Amino acids: CAISRDRLKSGYTF.

The chain uses TRBV7-2 and TRBJ1-1, with D perhaps matching TRBD1 (5 bases). V gave up 4 bases and J gave up 1 base, with 22 bases separating them. Germline V CDR1 and CDR2: SGHTA, FQGNSA. There are 18 residues in the CDR3. Written as DNA, the CDR3 is TGTGCCAGCAGCTGGATCGGCGGGCGGGCAGGGCCGAACACTGAAGCTTTCTTT. It yields the protein CASSWIGGRAGPNTEAFF. Full variable domain (missing parts from reference TRBV7-2 and TRBJ1-1): GAGVSQSPSNKVTEKGKDVELRCDPISGHTALYWYRQSLGQGLEFLIYFQGNSAPDKSGLPSDRFSAERTGGSVSTLTIQRTQQEDSAVYLCASSWIGGRAGPNTEAFFGQGTRLTVV.

V gene TRBV18 combines with J gene TRBJ2-7; D is uncertain. Trimming took 8 bases from V and 4 from J, leaving 9 bases between them. CDR3 size: 11 residues. CDR1 is KGHSH and CDR2 is LQKENI in the germline V gene. The CDR3 sequence is CASPLPYEQYF. The CDR3 DNA follows: TGTGCCAGCCCTTTACCGTACGAGCAGTACTTC.

The V and J genes are TRBV11-2 and TRBJ2-3; D unclear. CDR1 is SGHAT and CDR2 is FQNNGV in the germline V gene. The V end was cut by 1 base, the J end by 8 bases, with 10 bases between. The CDR3 contains 13 residues. The chain's CDR3 is CASSLVGYGTQYF. CDR3 nucleotides: TGTGCCAGCAGCTTAGTAGGCTACGGTACGCAGTATTTT. The variable domain in full, with the rest retrieved from reference TRBV11-2 and TRBJ2-3, is EAGVAQSPRYKIIEKRQSVAFWCNPISGHATLYWYQQILGQGPKLLIQFQNNGVVDDSQLPKDRFSAERLKGVDSTLKIQPAKLEDSAVYLCASSLVGYGTQYFGPGTRLTVL.

This clone has only one observation. The CDR3: CASSGTTEDGYTF. In nucleotides, the CDR3 is TGCGCCAGCAGCGGTACAACAGAAGATGGCTACACCTTC. The chain employs TRBV5-1 and TRBJ1-2, with unresolved D. The CDR3 consists of 13 residues. V was shortened by 4 bases and J by 6 bases, with 13 bases between the two germline ends. Per germline, CDR1 SGHRS and CDR2 YFSETQ. The full variable domain, completed using reference TRBV5-1 and TRBJ1-2, is KAGVTQTPRYLIKTRGQQVTLSCSPISGHRSVSWYQQTPGQGLQFLFEYFSETQRNKGNFPGRFSGRQFSNSRSEMNVSTLELGDSALYLCASSGTTEDGYTFGSGTRLTVV.

The CDR3 loop reads CASSPKRYSWGRNSPLHF. CDR3 in DNA: TGCGCCAGCAGCCCTAAGCGTTATTCGTGGGGTAGGAATTCACCCCTCCACTTT. This chain uses TRBV4-1 with TRBJ1-6; D is unresolved. The germline V gene has CDR1 MGHRA and CDR2 YSYEKL. The germline V and J ends were trimmed by 4 bases and 7 bases, with 23 bases remaining between them. The CDR3 spans 18 residues.

The genes are TRBV12-5 and TRBJ1-3; possible D gene TRBD1, 6 bases. CDR1 and CDR2 from the germline V gene are LGHNT and FRNRAP. This CDR3 region has 16 residues. V gave up 2 bases and J gave up 0 bases, with 11 bases separating them. As DNA, the CDR3 is TGTGCTAGTGGTTTGACAGACAGGCCCTCTGGAAACACCATATATTTT. This encodes CASGLTDRPSGNTIYF.

The chain carries TRBV27 and TRBJ1-2; TRBD1 might be the D (6 bases). Trimming removed 2 bases from V and 6 bases from J, with 16 bases in between. Germline lookup yields CDR1 MNHEY and CDR2 SMNVEV (reference sequence). CDR3 length: 15 residues. The CDR3 spells CASSLGGGGLDGYTF. In nucleotides, the CDR3 is TGTGCCAGCAGTTTAGGTGGGGGGGGCCTGGATGGCTACACCTTC.

The rearrangement uses TRBV5-1 and TRBJ1-2, with D possibly matching TRBD1 (5 bases). The V end was cut by 0 bases, the J end by 8 bases, with 11 bases between. The CDR3 spans 13 residues. Per the germline V gene, CDR1 is SGHRS and CDR2 is YFSETQ. DNA for the CDR3: TGCGCCAGCAGCTTGGTCGCAGGGAACGGCTACACCTTC. Protein sequence: CASSLVAGNGYTF. Full variable domain (outside the CDR3, taken from reference TRBV5-1 and TRBJ1-2): KAGVTQTPRYLIKTRGQQVTLSCSPISGHRSVSWYQQTPGQGLQFLFEYFSETQRNKGNFPGRFSGRQFSNSRSEMNVSTLELGDSALYLCASSLVAGNGYTFGSGTRLTVV.

The V and J genes are TRBV7-6 and TRBJ1-5, with 9 bases aligning to TRBD1. Germline V gene data show CDR1 as SGHVS and CDR2 as FNYEAQ. The CDR3 is 17 amino acids. J was trimmed by 2 bases and V by 5 bases; bases with no gene match: 10. Here the CDR3 DNA reads TGTGCCAGCAGCCCCTTGACAGGGGGAGTGGGCAATCAGCCCCAGCATTTT. This sequence encodes CASSPLTGGVGNQPQHF. Using reference TRBV7-6 and TRBJ1-5 for the parts outside the CDR3, the full variable domain is GAGVSQSPRYKVTKRGQDVALRCDPISGHVSLYWYRQALGQGPEFLTYFNYEAQQDKSGLPNDRFSAERPEGSISTLTIQRTEQRDSAMYRCASSPLTGGVGNQPQHFGDGTRLSIL.

The chain couples TRBV7-9 to TRBJ2-7, with D hard to call. Germline assignment: CDR1 SEHNR and CDR2 FQNEAQ (reference sequence). CDR3 length: 16 residues. V was clipped by 0 bases and J by 2 bases, with 14 bases between them. The CDR3 sequence: CASSLAPLAPAYEQYF. The CDR3 bases are TGTGCCAGCAGCTTAGCCCCCCTGGCACCAGCCTACGAGCAGTACTTC.

The chain couples TRBV28 to TRBJ1-1; 12 bases match TRBD1. Germline V CDR1 and CDR2: MDHEN, SYDVKM. CDR3 length: 22 amino acids. Losses at the gene ends were 5 bases for V and 0 bases for J; bases not matched to a gene: 22. Here the CDR3 DNA reads TGTGCCAGCAGTCTGTTCACGGGACAGGGGGCGAAAGGACAGCCTGTGAACACTGAAGCTTTCTTT. It codes for CASSLFTGQGAKGQPVNTEAFF.

V and J are TRBV2 and TRBJ1-5; tentatively, D is TRBD1 (5 bases). Germline CDR1 is SNHLY and CDR2 is FYNNEI. The CDR3 length is 19 residues. The V end was cut by 3 bases, the J end by 0 bases, with 21 bases between. In DNA form, the CDR3 reads TGTGCCAGCAGTGAGTTACCCGCGCAGGGCCGATATAGCAATCAGCCCCAGCATTTT. Translation gives CASSELPAQGRYSNQPQHF.

The chain uses TRBV4-3 and TRBJ2-1; D gene ambiguous. The V gene's germline CDR1 is LGHNA and CDR2 YSLEER. With 0 bases removed from V and 5 bases from J, the gap between germline ends came to 11 bases. The CDR3 has 15 amino acids. Written as DNA, the CDR3 is TGCGCCAGCAGCCAAGATGAGCCCTATGACAATGAGCAGTTCTTC. This gives the protein CASSQDEPYDNEQFF.